This T cell receptor (beta chain) is from a study of human T cells and chemical hapten exposure. Notes on the study in general: There was no change with DPC sensitization in TCRs above 1 in 1000 frequency.

This clonotype was seen many times. Its target is not known. TCRdb called the RACE reads again in MiXCR, with one record for every CDR3 protein. The data contain some 350,000 distinct CDR3 sequences, over 6% of them singletons. Described time point: patch test 2, 6 weeks after DPC sensitization. This sample's treatment: therapeutic diphenylcyclopropenone sensitization with weekly scalp DPC. Material: whole blood, obtained in connection with sensitization to the hapten diphenylcyclopropenone (DPC). The receptor comes from a woman in her late teens or twenties with alopecia areata. Some clones in this sample may be carry-over from other donors' samples.

The CDR3 protein is CASSQEIYTEAFF. DNA of the CDR3: TGTGCCAGCTCACAAGAAATTTACACTGAAGCTTTCTTT. J is TRBJ1-1 and V is TRBV18, with D unresolved. From germline, CDR1 is KGHSH and CDR2 LQKENI. Trimming took 4 bases from V and 3 from J, leaving 9 bases between them. The CDR3 has 13 residues. Full variable domain (remainder filled in from reference TRBV18 and TRBJ1-1): NAGVMQNPRHLVRRRGQEARLRCSPMKGHSHVYWYRQLPEEGLKFMVYLQKENIIDESGMPKERFSAEFPKEGPSILRIQQVVRGDSAAYFCASSQEIYTEAFFGQGTRLTVV.